Sequencing of this T cell receptor beta chain was carried out in a study of cytomegalovirus exposure and HLA in healthy donors. PCR primers comprised 60 Vbeta and 13 Jbeta primers. Profiled with immunoSEQ multiplex PCR; TCRdb holds only in-frame clones, not every one. The repertoire holds 110,000 or so clones, with roughly four fifths as singletons. This clone has just one count. Sequenced: PBMCs. The clonotype comes from a man aged 50-59 years in good health and CMV-seropositive.

CDR3 in amino acids: CASRRRLAGVETQYF. CDR3 nucleotide sequence: TGTGCCAGCAGGCGTAGACTAGCGGGAGTAGAGACCCAGTACTTC. The gene calls are TRBV11-2 and TRBJ2-5; 12 positions agree with TRBD2. The CDR3 consists of 15 residues. V was clipped by 6 bases and J by 4 bases; unmatched bases: 6. Germline loops: CDR1 SGHAT, CDR2 FQNNGV.